These 15 T cell receptor beta chains originate from one sample sequenced in a study of T cell responses to AZD1222 COVID-19 vaccine. TCRdb's table, derived via immunoSEQ multiplex PCR, lists solely in-frame clones and lacks some. The sample has about 120,000 clones; 85% to 90% are singletons. This specimen was peripheral blood, taken 28 days after the second AZD1222 dose. These receptors originate from an adult who received the AZD1222 COVID-19 vaccine.

The rearrangement joins TRBV2 to TRBJ1-2, with D possibly being TRBD1 (6 bases). Trimming removed 6 bases at V and 2 bases at J, with 13 bases between. Germline V gives CDR1 SNHLY, CDR2 FYNNEI. The CDR3 has 14 amino acids. The CDR3 nucleotides are TGTGCCAGCAGACCGGGACACTCAAACTATGGCTACACCTTC. Translated: CASRPGHSNYGYTF.

This chain joins TRBV18 and TRBJ1-5; D is unresolved. This CDR3 region has 15 residues. The germline V gene has CDR1 KGHSH and CDR2 LQKENI. V lost 1 base, J lost 5 bases, and 12 bases lay in between. This CDR3 reads CASSPQSGADQPQHF. The CDR3 DNA sequence: TGTGCCAGCTCACCACAGTCGGGCGCAGATCAGCCCCAGCATTTT.

J is TRBJ1-1 and V is TRBV19; unclear D gene. Looked up from germline, CDR1 is LNHDA and CDR2 is SQIVND (reference sequence). The V and J ends lost 5 bases and 10 bases respectively, with 8 bases between them. The CDR3 is 10 amino acids. The CDR3 DNA reads as TGTGCCAGTAGTCAAGGCAGAGCTTTCTTT. Translated: CASSQGRAFF.

The rearrangement links TRBV4-1 to TRBJ2-1; no definite D call. The germline gives CDR1 MGHRA, CDR2 YSYEKL. This CDR3 is 18 amino acids long. Trimming shortened V by 0 bases and J by 0 bases, and 15 bases separated the two germline ends. Here the CDR3 reads CASSQDLSARSSYNEQFF. CDR3 DNA sequence: TGCGCCAGCAGCCAAGATCTTTCGGCTCGGAGCTCCTACAATGAGCAGTTCTTC.

The rearrangement joins TRBV18 to TRBJ2-5; no reliable D call. Germline assignment: CDR1 KGHSH and CDR2 LQKENI. V was trimmed by 3 bases and J by 7 bases, leaving 15 bases between them. CDR3 length: 14 residues. The CDR3 loop reads CASSPTATSGTQYF. The DNA for the CDR3 is TGTGCCAGCTCACCGACCGCGACGTCGGGGACCCAGTACTTC.

The chain is built from TRBV12-3 or TRBV12-4 and TRBJ1-5; no definite D call. The CDR3 has 12 amino acids. Trimming removed 5 bases from V and 4 bases from J, with 6 bases in between. In nucleotides, the CDR3 is TGTGCCAGCAGTAGTTGGAATCAGCCCCAGCATTTT. Translating gives CASSSWNQPQHF.

CDR3 coding DNA: TGTGCCAGCAGTTACTGGGAGAAAGGTCGGACCGGGGAGCTGTTTTTT. Protein sequence: CASSYWEKGRTGELFF. This rearrangement joins TRBV6-6 to TRBJ2-2, with D maybe TRBD2 (5 bases). Germline CDR1 and CDR2: MNHNY and SVGAGI (reference sequence). CDR3 length: 16 residues. V lost 1 base and J lost 5, with 14 bases in between.

This chain joins TRBV6-6 and TRBJ1-6; D is undetermined. The length of the CDR3 is 12 residues. Germline values: CDR1 MNHNY, CDR2 SVGAGI (reference sequence). Trimming took 5 bases from V and 10 from J, leaving 9 bases between them. The DNA for the CDR3 is TGTGCCAGCAGTGGGGATTCGTCACCCCTCCACTTT. Its translation is CASSGDSSPLHF.

The chain is built from TRBV7-8 and TRBJ1-1; D not certain. Germline-derived CDR1 and CDR2 are SGHVS and FQNEAQ. This CDR3 contains 14 residues. The ends were cut back, 4 bases at V and 1 base at J, with 10 bases in the middle. The CDR3 nucleotides read TGTGCCAGCAGCTCCCCCGCCAGGAACACTGAAGCTTTCTTT. It yields the protein CASSSPARNTEAFF. Drawing the rest from reference TRBV7-8 and TRBJ1-1, the complete variable domain is GAGVSQSPRYKVAKRGQDVALRCDPISGHVSLFWYQQALGQGPEFLTYFQNEAQLDKSGLPSDRFFAERPEGSVSTLKIQRTQQEDSAVYLCASSSPARNTEAFFGQGTRLTVV.

The chain combines TRBV30 with TRBJ1-6, with D possibly TRBD1 on 5 matching bases. Trimming left V 2 bases short and J 0 bases short, with 17 bases between. Germline V gives CDR1 GTSNPN, CDR2 SVGIG (reference sequence). This CDR3 is 18 amino acids long. The CDR3 nucleotides read TGTGCCTGGAGTCGCACGGGACTTTGGAGCTCCTATAATTCACCCCTCCACTTT. Protein product: CAWSRTGLWSSYNSPLHF.

The V gene is TRBV5-1, the J gene TRBJ1-4; D is possibly TRBD1 (5 bases). V was clipped by 3 bases and J by 3 bases, with 9 bases between them. CDR1 and CDR2 (germline): SGHRS, YFSETQ. The CDR3 spans 14 residues. The chain's CDR3 is CASSSGHPNEKLFF. CDR3 DNA sequence: TGCGCCAGCAGCTCCGGACACCCTAATGAAAAACTGTTTTTT.

The rearrangement links TRBV6-2 or TRBV6-3 to TRBJ1-1; D not certain. The CDR3 is 13 residues long. The germline V and J ends were trimmed by 4 bases and 2 bases, with 8 bases remaining between them. The germline V gene has CDR1 MNHEY and CDR2 SVGEGT. CDR3 nucleotides: TGTGCCAGCAGTTCGCACACCAACACTGAAGCTTTCTTT. Its translation is CASSSHTNTEAFF.

The CDR3 is CASSLPGQGNYEQYF. CDR3 sequence (DNA): TGTGCCAGCAGTCTTCCGGGACAGGGAAACTACGAGCAGTACTTC. The rearrangement joins TRBV28 to TRBJ2-7, with 9 bases aligning to TRBD1. The V gene end was trimmed by 5 bases and the J gene end by 3 bases; junction bases not matched to a gene: 8. CDR1 and CDR2 (germline): MDHEN, SYDVKM. This CDR3 comprises 15 residues.

The chain couples TRBV27 to TRBJ1-3, with TRBD1 as a possible D gene (5 bases). This CDR3 spans 16 amino acids. Germline V lookup: CDR1 MNHEY, CDR2 SMNVEV (reference sequence). The V end was cut by 6 bases, the J end by 4 bases, with 19 bases between. CDR3 nucleotide sequence: TGTGCCAGCAGCATGGGGGGATCGATGACGGGAAACACCATATATTTT. Protein product: CASSMGGSMTGNTIYF.

The J gene is TRBJ1-3, the V gene TRBV19, with D perhaps TRBD1 (6 bases). The germline gives CDR1 LNHDA, CDR2 SQIVND (reference sequence). Deletions cut 8 bases from V and 0 bases from J, with 14 bases between. The length of the CDR3 is 15 residues. The CDR3 sequence is CASGTGQRSGNTIYF. The CDR3, as DNA: TGTGCCAGTGGAACGGGACAACGCTCTGGAAACACCATATATTTT.